The 18 T cell receptor beta chains below come from one sample, sequenced in a study of T cells in Graves' hyperthyroidism and ophthalmopathy. There were TCR beta CDR3 regions amplified from RNA transcripts. First-round RT-PCR of the TCR CDR3 relied on the HTBI primer set. TCRdb re-analysed the multiplex PCR reads in MiXCR, keeping a single row per CDR3 protein. Altogether approximately 690,000 distinct CDR3 sequences are present, 20% to 25% being singletons, with the ten largest covering under 35%. The specimen was blood. The origin of the receptors is a man younger than 45 with Graves' ophthalmopathy.

In its sample, this clonotype was seen many times. This CDR3 reads CASSYHQIYEQYF. CDR3 coding DNA: TGTGCCAGCAGTTACCACCAGATCTACGAGCAGTACTTC. The chain couples TRBV6-2 or TRBV6-3 to TRBJ2-7; D call uncertain. The V and J ends lost 2 bases and 3 bases respectively, with 8 bases between them. The V gene's germline CDR1 is MNHEY and CDR2 SVGEGT. The CDR3 runs to 13 residues.

In this sample, this clonotype turned up many times. The gene calls are TRBV28 and TRBJ2-7; D remains unclear. CDR1 MDHEN and CDR2 SYDVKM come from the germline V gene. The V and J ends lost 4 bases and 3 bases respectively, with 10 bases between them. The CDR3 is 13 amino acids. This CDR3 reads CASSSGSNYEQYF. CDR3 nucleotide sequence: TGTGCCAGCAGTTCGGGTTCGAACTACGAGCAGTACTTC.

The V gene is TRBV20-1, the J gene TRBJ2-7; possibly TRBD1 for D (6 bases). The CDR3 covers 14 residues. CDR1 and CDR2 from the germline V gene are DFQATT and SNEGSKA (reference sequence). The V gene lost 6 bases and the J gene lost 3 bases, with 18 bases spanning the gap. The CDR3, as DNA: TGCAGTGCCAGGGGTGGGGACCAGGTCTACGAGCAGTACTTC. Translation: CSARGGDQVYEQYF.

The table lists this clonotype with many counts. V gene TRBV30 combines with J gene TRBJ1-3, with D possibly being TRBD1 (5 bases). The V end was cut by 8 bases, the J end by 0 bases, with 11 bases between. Germline V gene lookup returns CDR1 GTSNPN and CDR2 SVGIG (reference sequence). The CDR3 has 13 residues. CDR3 sequence: CAAGVHSGNTIYF. CDR3 nucleotide sequence: TGTGCCGCGGGGGTACACTCTGGAAACACCATATATTTT.

This clonotype was seen only a few times. The chain's CDR3 is CSARAGSDYEQYF. CDR3 in DNA: TGCAGTGCTAGAGCAGGGTCCGACTACGAGCAGTACTTC. The chain uses TRBV20-1 and TRBJ2-7, with a tentative D call TRBD1 (5 bases). Trimming removed 1 base at V and 3 bases at J, with 10 bases between. The CDR3 length is 13 residues. Per the germline V gene, CDR1 is DFQATT and CDR2 is SNEGSKA (reference sequence).

In this sample, this clonotype turned up a few times. The rearrangement uses TRBV3-1 and TRBJ2-1, with 8 bases lining up with TRBD2. Germline loops: CDR1 LGHDT, CDR2 YNNKEL (reference sequence). This CDR3 spans 17 amino acids. Losses at the gene ends were 3 bases for V and 9 bases for J; bases not matched to a gene: 16. CDR3 in amino acids: CASSHGTSGPFTGEQFF. In DNA form, the CDR3 reads TGTGCCAGCAGCCATGGGACTAGTGGGCCCTTTACAGGTGAGCAGTTCTTC.

This clonotype was picked up many times. The J gene is TRBJ2-5, the V gene TRBV5-1; the match to TRBD2 covers 11 bases. With 1 base clipped from V and 4 bases from J, the junction kept 6 bases outside the gene matches. There are 16 residues in the CDR3. The germline V gene has CDR1 SGHRS and CDR2 YFSETQ. CDR3 in amino acids: CASSLYATSGTETQYF. In DNA, the CDR3 is TGCGCCAGCAGCTTGTACGCGACTAGCGGGACAGAGACCCAGTACTTC. Together with reference TRBV5-1 and TRBJ2-5, the CDR3 gives the full variable domain: KAGVTQTPRYLIKTRGQQVTLSCSPISGHRSVSWYQQTPGQGLQFLFEYFSETQRNKGNFPGRFSGRQFSNSRSEMNVSTLELGDSALYLCASSLYATSGTETQYFGPGTRLLVL.

The table lists this clonotype with many counts. The chain combines TRBV20-1 with TRBJ2-2, with TRBD2 matching over 9 bases. CDR3 size: 14 residues. The J segment lost 5 bases and the V segment lost 3 bases, leaving 4 bases of the junction unmatched. Germline V CDR1 and CDR2: DFQATT, SNEGSKA (reference sequence). The CDR3 DNA sequence: TGCAGTGCTAGGGCGGGAGGGTCTACCGGGGAGCTGTTTTTT. This codes for CSARAGGSTGELFF.

This clonotype has only a few counts. The V gene is TRBV6-2 or TRBV6-3, the J gene TRBJ2-1; 8 bases map to TRBD1. After removal of 6 bases from V and 8 bases from J, the junction contained 12 bases not matched to a gene. The CDR3 contains 15 residues. Germline V lookup: CDR1 MNHEY, CDR2 SVGEGT. The DNA of the CDR3 is TGTGCCAGCAGCAGGGGACAGGTAGGCTTAGATGAGCAGTTCTTC. Encoded protein: CASSRGQVGLDEQFF.

The table lists this clonotype with many counts. V and J are TRBV10-1 and TRBJ2-5, with D hard to call. Germline V gives CDR1 WNHNN, CDR2 SYGVQD (reference sequence). V was pared by 3 bases and J by 5 bases, with 10 bases between. The CDR3 has 13 amino acids. In nucleotides, the CDR3 is TGCGCCAGCAGTGATTCCCGGCGGGAGACCCAGTACTTC. Translation gives CASSDSRRETQYF.

V is TRBV20-1 and J is TRBJ1-2, with 7 bases matching TRBD1. V lost 0 bases to trimming and J lost 7 bases; unmatched junction nucleotides: 11. Germline values: CDR1 DFQATT, CDR2 SNEGSKA (reference sequence). There are 15 residues in the CDR3. CDR3 nucleotides: TGCAGTGCTAGAGATTACGGCAGGGGGGCGGGTGGCTACACCTTC. Translated: CSARDYGRGAGGYTF.

On this clonotype itself: The DNA is left out, because the CDR3 cannot be placed on it with certainty; the CDR3 is given as TCRdb lists it. This rearrangement joins TRBV5-1 to TRBJ2-1; TRBD1 is taken as the D call from the table, unchecked against the DNA. The CDR3 is 23 residues long, counting both termini. Germline CDR1 reads SGHRS; CDR2 reads YFSETQ. The CDR3 is CASSLEQGAQYFGAGTAGYEQFF.

This clonotype was picked up a small number of times. The chain couples TRBV29-1 to TRBJ2-2; 8 nucleotides align to TRBD1. CDR3 length: 14 amino acids. After removal of 4 bases from V and 5 bases from J, the junction contained 6 bases not matched to a gene. Germline V gene sequence: CDR1 SQVTM, CDR2 ANQGSEA. The CDR3 loop reads CSVGDRPLTGELFF. CDR3 coding DNA: TGCAGCGTTGGGGACAGGCCCTTGACCGGGGAGCTGTTTTTT.

To note about this clonotype: A clone one base away is much larger, so this may be a read error. V is TRBV18 and J is TRBJ1-2, with D maybe TRBD1 (5 bases). Germline V gene sequence: CDR1 KGHSH, CDR2 LQKENI. The CDR3 is made up of 16 amino acids. The CDR3, as DNA: TGTGCCAGCTCACCATCGGCAGGGTCTTCGGGCTATGGCTGCACCTTC. Protein product: CASSPSAGSSGYGCTF.

The chain carries TRBV20-1 and TRBJ2-7; the match to TRBD2 covers 10 bases. CDR3 size: 13 residues. Losses at the gene ends were 2 bases for V and 6 bases for J; bases not matched to a gene: 4. CDR1 is DFQATT, CDR2 SNEGSKA, per germline (reference sequence). The CDR3 region is CSARLAGASEQYF. The CDR3 region has the DNA TGCAGTGCTAGACTAGCGGGAGCCTCCGAGCAGTACTTC.

The gene calls are TRBV7-2 and TRBJ2-2; 8 bases map to TRBD1. Germline values: CDR1 SGHTA, CDR2 FQGNSA. This CDR3 is built from 16 residues. After removal of 1 base from V and 7 bases from J, the junction contained 8 bases not matched to a gene. This CDR3 reads CASSLGSRGRVGELFF. The DNA for the CDR3 is TGTGCCAGCAGCTTAGGCTCCAGGGGGCGGGTCGGGGAGCTGTTTTTT.

On this clonotype: The junction differs from germline at one of its ends, possibly a read error. The chain is built from TRBV19 and TRBJ2-1, with TRBD2 matching over 13 bases. Per the germline V gene, CDR1 is LNHDA and CDR2 is SQIVND (reference sequence). The CDR3 runs to 15 residues. CDR3 coding DNA: TGTGCCAGTAGTGTCGCGACTAGCGGGAGGAATGAGCGGTTCTTC. Its protein is CASSVATSGRNERFF.

The chain couples TRBV6-2 or TRBV6-3 to TRBJ2-3; 7 nucleotides align to TRBD2. The V segment lost 4 bases and the J segment 0 bases; nucleotides outside the gene matches: 28. Germline CDR1 MNHEY, CDR2 SVGEGT. The CDR3 contains 23 residues. CDR3 in amino acids: CASSSQPGSLATNTPCSTDTQYF. In DNA, the CDR3 is TGTGCCAGCAGTTCCCAACCAGGGTCACTAGCGACCAATACCCCATGTAGCACAGATACGCAGTATTTT.